This TCR beta chain was sequenced during a study of T cell changes during pregnancy in multiple sclerosis. V dropped 3 bases and J dropped 3 bases, with 18 bases sitting between them. The CDR3 consists of 16 residues. Germline V lookup: CDR1 WSHSY, CDR2 SAAADI. Clones were sequenced by immunoSEQ multiplex PCR, and TCRdb holds only the in-frame ones, with some missing. This table holds roughly 45,000 clones, just under 95% found once. This chain links TRBV10-2 with TRBJ2-7, with D perhaps TRBD2 (5 bases). The sequences come from CD8+ T cells from peripheral blood mononuclear cells, collected in the first trimester of pregnancy. The TCR comes from a female donor with multiple sclerosis, enrolled in a pregnancy study. This chain's CDR3 is CASSEMWEGSYYEQYF. The DNA for the CDR3 is TGCGCCAGCAGTGAAATGTGGGAAGGGAGCTACTACGAGCAGTACTTC.